This TCR beta chain was documented in a study of blood T cell repertoires in COVID-19. Germline V gene lookup returns CDR1 MNHEY and CDR2 SMNVEV (reference sequence). CDR3 length equals 15 residues. V was pared by 1 base and J by 6 bases, with 10 bases between. The table came from immunoSEQ multiplex PCR; TCRdb's copy has only in-frame clones and leaves some out. Among under 200,000 clones, 89% were seen once, and the ten largest hold about 0.8%. The specimen was PBMCs or T cells enriched from blood (not recorded which). The sequence came from a woman aged 18-30 years who had recovered from COVID-19. The V and J genes are TRBV27 and TRBJ1-6; TRBD1 might be the D (5 bases). CDR3 in DNA: TGTGCCAGCAGTTTATACCGGAGGGGTAATTCACCCCTCCACTTT. As protein: CASSLYRRGNSPLHF.